The 14 T cell receptor beta chains below were found in one sample sequenced in a study of beta chain features in type 1 diabetes. Overall study results and limits: People with Type 1 diabetes carried modestly yet significantly shorter TCRB CDR3s in all four CD4+ subsets.

The isolated RNA, all of it, was reverse transcribed, so expressed TCRB transcripts were what got sequenced. Clones were read by immunoSEQ multiplex PCR, and TCRdb kept only the in-frame ones, dropping some. The sample holds 400,000 or so clones, roughly 12% seen once. Antigens of these TCRs are unknown. The sample comprised naive CD4+ T cells from blood. These receptors were collected from a woman under 30 with type 1 diabetes.

This clone has a handful of counts. The chain uses TRBV7-3 and TRBJ2-3; TRBD2 might be the D (5 bases). Germline-derived CDR1 and CDR2 are SGHTA and FQGTGA. V was cut by 5 bases and J by 3 bases, with 12 bases left in between. This CDR3 has 14 residues. CDR3 protein: CASSPGFRTDTQYF. CDR3 nucleotides: TGTGCCAGCAGCCCGGGATTTAGGACAGATACGCAGTATTTT.

The DNA for the CDR3 is TGCAGCGGTCTGGGGGCGTCCTACGAGCAGTACTTC. This encodes CSGLGASYEQYF. This chain joins TRBV29-1 and TRBJ2-7, with D perhaps matching TRBD1 (6 bases). The CDR3 extends over 12 amino acids. V was cut by 7 bases and J by 1 base, with 11 bases left in between. CDR1 and CDR2 (germline): SQVTM, ANQGSEA.

Only a few counts were recorded for this clone. The rearrangement links TRBV9 to TRBJ1-3, with a weak D call TRBD1 (5 bases). V was pared by 7 bases and J by 3 bases, with 14 bases between. CDR1 is SGDLS, CDR2 YYNGEE, per germline. This CDR3 region has 14 residues. This chain's CDR3 is CASGAGEVGNTIYF. The CDR3 DNA reads as TGTGCCAGCGGCGCGGGGGAGGTTGGAAACACCATATATTTT.

The chain has TRBV19 and TRBJ1-1; perhaps TRBD1 as D (5 bases). This CDR3 comprises 11 residues. From germline, CDR1 is LNHDA and CDR2 SQIVND (reference sequence). V shed 4 bases and J shed 5 bases, with 5 bases lying between them. The CDR3 protein is CASSKGTEAFF. Written as DNA, the CDR3 is TGTGCCAGTAGTAAGGGGACTGAAGCTTTCTTT.

This clone was counted a few times. This chain joins TRBV18 and TRBJ1-2; the D is unclear. The CDR3 totals 13 residues. Germline V lookup: CDR1 KGHSH, CDR2 LQKENI. The V gene lost 0 bases and the J gene lost 6 bases, with 8 bases spanning the gap. The CDR3 DNA follows: TGTGCCAGCTCACCACCGACCGGGAATGGCTACACCTTC. Protein product: CASSPPTGNGYTF.

This clone has a handful of counts. This specimen includes other DNA sequences encoding the same CDR3. This rearrangement joins TRBV5-4 to TRBJ2-2; 7 bases align to TRBD2. The germline CDR1 and CDR2 sequences are SGHNT and YYREEE (reference sequence). V was clipped by 4 bases and J by 2 bases; unmatched bases: 5. The CDR3 spans 15 residues. The CDR3 protein is CASSPGTTNTGELFF. Here the CDR3 DNA reads TGTGCCAGCAGCCCCGGGACTACTAACACCGGGGAGCTGTTTTTT.

The V and J genes are TRBV6-6 and TRBJ1-3; TRBD1 matches 11 bases. V gave up 10 bases and J gave up 0 bases; unmatched junction bases: 5. There are 15 residues in the CDR3. Germline V gene lookup returns CDR1 MNHNY and CDR2 SVGAGI (reference sequence). CDR3 in DNA: TGTGCCACCTGGGACAGGGGGAGCTCTGGAAACACCATATATTTT. As protein: CATWDRGSSGNTIYF.

This chain joins TRBV29-1 and TRBJ1-1, with D unresolved. Trimming took 5 bases from V and 1 from J, leaving 5 bases between them. Germline V gives CDR1 SQVTM, CDR2 ANQGSEA. This CDR3 is built from 11 residues. This chain's CDR3 is CSVLRNTEAFF. In nucleotides, the CDR3 is TGCAGCGTTCTAAGGAACACTGAAGCTTTCTTT.

This chain connects TRBV5-1 to TRBJ2-3; 7 positions agree with TRBD1. This CDR3 comprises 15 residues. Germline CDR1 reads SGHRS; CDR2 reads YFSETQ. V lost 4 bases to trimming and J lost 1 base; unmatched junction nucleotides: 6. The CDR3: CASSVGQPGTDTQYF. DNA of the CDR3: TGCGCCAGCAGCGTGGGACAGCCCGGCACAGATACGCAGTATTTT.

The chain recombines TRBV2 with TRBJ2-7, with 11 positions matching TRBD2. Trimming took 4 bases from V and 5 from J; bases not matched to a gene: 4. CDR1 and CDR2 from the germline V gene are SNHLY and FYNNEI. The CDR3 is 14 amino acids. In DNA form, the CDR3 reads TGTGCCAGCAGTGTTAGCGGGAGGGTCCACGAGCAGTACTTC. Encoded protein: CASSVSGRVHEQYF.

CDR3 DNA: TGCGCCAGCCGACAGGACTCCTACGAGCAGTACTTC. Translating it yields CASRQDSYEQYF. The gene calls are TRBV5-1 and TRBJ2-7, with a weak D call TRBD1 (6 bases). The CDR3 has 12 amino acids. Trimming stripped 7 bases from V and 0 bases from J, with 8 bases between. Germline lookup yields CDR1 SGHRS and CDR2 YFSETQ.

The sample holds a few counts of this clone. The chain joins TRBV7-2 to TRBJ2-1, with D possibly being TRBD2 (6 bases). CDR3 size: 16 residues. V was shortened by 1 base and J by 4 bases, with 14 bases between the two germline ends. Per germline, CDR1 SGHTA and CDR2 FQGNSA. CDR3 protein: CASSLVGGAAYNEQFF. The CDR3 bases are TGTGCCAGCAGCTTAGTGGGGGGAGCGGCATACAATGAGCAGTTCTTC.

The table lists this clone with a few counts. The genes are TRBV30 and TRBJ1-2; no reliable D call. Germline CDR1 and CDR2: GTSNPN and SVGIG (reference sequence). The ends were cut back, 7 bases at V and 5 bases at J, with 14 bases in the middle. CDR3 length: 12 amino acids. The CDR3 sequence: CALDSRRYGYTF. CDR3 coding DNA: TGTGCCTTGGACTCCCGCCGTTATGGCTACACCTTC.

This clone has just a few counts. The junction departs from germline at one end; a sequencing error may be responsible. The V call is TRBV19, the J call TRBJ2-6; tentatively, D is TRBD1 (5 bases). The CDR3 sequence is 18 residues long. Germline V gives CDR1 LNHDA, CDR2 SQIVND (reference sequence). CDR3 DNA sequence: TGTGCCAGTAACCCTCACAAAAGATGGCTTTCTGGGGCCAGCGTCCTGACTTTC. Translated, it gives CASNPHKRWLSGASVLTF.